This record covers a single TCR beta chain. The antigen is not known. The CDR3 runs to 14 residues. V shed 4 bases and J shed 5 bases, with 13 bases lying between them. Germline assignment: CDR1 SGHNT and CDR2 YYREEE (reference sequence). It was with 60 Vbeta and 13 Jbeta primers that the PCR ran. TCRdb's copy holds only in-frame clones and misses some; the assay was immunoSEQ multiplex PCR. The sample lists 180,000 or so clones; more than 65% were seen once. The data originate from a study of cytomegalovirus exposure and HLA in healthy donors. Donors sampled were nominally healthy, though unrecorded immune exposures were likely. Findings and limits, study-wide: Presence/absence comparisons presumed near-even sequencing depth among donors.

This rearrangement joins TRBV5-4 to TRBJ2-1; maybe TRBD2 (5 bases). Specimen: PBMCs. The clonotype originates from a female donor in good health and CMV-seronegative. DNA of the CDR3: TGTGCCAGCAGCACGGACTCTACGAACAATGAGCAGTTCTTC. It specifies CASSTDSTNNEQFF. The complete variable domain, with remaining parts taken from reference TRBV5-4 and TRBJ2-1, reads ETGVTQSPTHLIKTRGQQVTLRCSSQSGHNTVSWYQQALGQGPQFIFQYYREEENGRGNFPPRFSGLQFPNYSSELNVNALELDDSALYLCASSTDSTNNEQFFGPGTRLTVL.